Listed here is a single TCR beta chain. The data originate from a study of blood T cell repertoires in COVID-19. About the research overall: Samples came from the United States, Italy and Spain, spanning acute and convalescent COVID-19. T cells, B-cell-depleted T cells, or PBMCs supplied cDNA or gDNA.

The CDR3 runs to 14 residues. Germline CDR1 and CDR2: SGHDT and YYEEEE. V lost 4 bases and J lost 0, with 7 bases in between. Per the original data handling: Counts of nucleated cells, estimated from reference gene primer amplification, were obtained. Generated by immunoSEQ multiplex PCR, the TCRdb table keeps only in-frame clones and is missing some. V and J calls and clone size come straight from that table; D and trimming were deduced from the DNA. The sample lists hundreds of thousands of clones, roughly 80% occurring once. The specimen sequenced was peripheral blood. The V call is TRBV5-6, the J call TRBJ1-4, with D maybe TRBD1 (6 bases). This clonotype was obtained from a woman aged 70-85 years with acute or convalescent COVID-19. Written as DNA, the CDR3 is TGTGCCAGCAGCAGACAGGCAACTAATGAAAAACTGTTTTTT. Its translation is CASSRQATNEKLFF.